These 12 T cell receptor beta chains were sequenced from one sample in a study of naive and memory T cell subsets. Both TRBC1 and TRBC2 were covered by a beta constant-region primer of two equimolar oligonucleotides. The ligated cDNA underwent four PCR rounds using SP2 and nested alpha and beta constant-region primers. In TCRdb, the UMI-ligation and nested PCR reads were re-called with MiXCR into one record per CDR3 protein. This sample has about 120,000 distinct CDR3 sequences; roughly 36% occur once, and the top ten carry 0.8% to 1%. The specimen was central memory CD4+ T cells from blood. These TCRs come from a human donor in good health.

V usage is TRBV3-1 and J usage is TRBJ2-7, with 11 bases fitting TRBD2. Germline CDR1 is LGHDT and CDR2 is YNNKEL (reference sequence). The CDR3 runs to 14 residues. The V and J ends lost 7 bases and 0 bases, in that order; junction bases with no gene match: 2. CDR3: CASTTSGSSYEQYF. Here the CDR3 DNA reads TGTGCCAGCACCACTAGCGGGAGCTCCTACGAGCAGTACTTC.

The chain uses TRBV6-2 or TRBV6-3 and TRBJ2-1, with D possibly matching TRBD2 (6 bases). The germline V gene has CDR1 MNHEY and CDR2 SVGEGT. Trimming stripped 8 bases from V and 9 bases from J, with 29 bases between. This CDR3 spans 17 amino acids. DNA for the CDR3: TGTGCCAGCCACCGGGTCAGAAGGGGTTTCGGGGGACTTGAGCAGTTCTTC. It is translated as CASHRVRRGFGGLEQFF.

V usage is TRBV6-1 and J usage is TRBJ2-5; D is ambiguous. Germline CDR1 and CDR2: MNHNS and SASEGT. Trimming shortened V by 4 bases and J by 3 bases, and 6 bases separated the two germline ends. There are 12 residues in the CDR3. CDR3 residues: CASSAVKETQYF. The DNA of the CDR3 is TGTGCCAGCAGTGCGGTTAAAGAGACCCAGTACTTC.

Turning to this clonotype: A read error may account for a junction end that differs from germline. The V and J genes are TRBV6-6 and TRBJ1-1; the match to TRBD1 covers 7 bases. The germline V gene has CDR1 MNHNY and CDR2 SVGAGI (reference sequence). The length of the CDR3 is 12 residues. CDR3 nucleotide sequence: TGTGCCAGCAGTTACAGAAGCTTGGGACAGCTCTTT. Translating it yields CASSYRSLGQLF.

The gene calls are TRBV11-2 and TRBJ1-5; D gene ambiguous. The CDR3 sequence is 13 residues long. Trimming shortened V by 1 base and J by 5 bases, and 6 bases separated the two germline ends. CDR1 and CDR2 from the germline V gene are SGHAT and FQNNGV. CDR3 sequence reads: CASSLGLDQPQHF. Written as DNA, the CDR3 is TGTGCCAGCAGCTTAGGATTGGATCAGCCCCAGCATTTT.

The rearrangement links TRBV20-1 to TRBJ2-1, with a tentative D call TRBD2 (5 bases). Looked up from germline, CDR1 is DFQATT and CDR2 is SNEGSKA (reference sequence). The CDR3 consists of 16 residues. Trimming removed 6 bases at V and 0 bases at J, with 18 bases between. The CDR3 DNA follows: TGCAGTGCAAGTCGATCCGGGGTGAGCTCCTACAATGAGCAGTTCTTC. Translation: CSASRSGVSSYNEQFF.

The chain combines TRBV28 with TRBJ2-1; TRBD2 aligns across 7 bases. V shed 8 bases and J 6 bases; nucleotides not matched to a gene: 7. Germline V lookup: CDR1 MDHEN, CDR2 SYDVKM. This CDR3 has 13 amino acids. The CDR3 nucleotides read TGTGCCAGCTTAAGCGGGACTATCAATGAGCAGTTCTTC. This codes for CASLSGTINEQFF.

This chain connects TRBV6-2 or TRBV6-3 to TRBJ1-5; 7 bases line up with TRBD1. The CDR3 spans 13 residues. The V and J ends lost 10 bases and 6 bases, in that order; junction bases with no gene match: 9. Germline V lookup: CDR1 MNHEY, CDR2 SVGEGT. The CDR3 reads CATRQGGGQPQHF. For the CDR3, the DNA is TGTGCCACTCGTCAGGGGGGTGGTCAGCCCCAGCATTTT.

There are a few counts of this clonotype. The chain employs TRBV20-1 and TRBJ2-5; D not resolved. The CDR3 covers 16 residues. V was cut by 7 bases and J by 2 bases, with 23 bases left in between. The germline V gene encodes CDR1 DFQATT and CDR2 SNEGSKA (reference sequence). The CDR3 nucleotides read TGCAGTGTTGCGAAGCCTAGTGGGTCAACACAAGAGACCCAGTACTTC. Translating gives CSVAKPSGSTQETQYF.

The chain carries TRBV9 and TRBJ2-7, with TRBD2 matching over 9 bases. Germline V lookup: CDR1 SGDLS, CDR2 YYNGEE. Trimming at V came to 4 bases and at J to 5 bases, leaving 13 bases not matched to a gene. There are 16 residues in the CDR3. The CDR3 DNA sequence: TGTGCCAGCAGCCCATCCAGGCGGGAGGGGACCCACGAGCAGTACTTC. Translated, it gives CASSPSRREGTHEQYF. Combining the CDR3 with reference TRBV9 and TRBJ2-7 gives the whole variable domain DSGVTQTPKHLITATGQRVTLRCSPRSGDLSVYWYQQSLDQGLQFLIQYYNGEERAKGNILERFSAQQFPDLHSELNLSSLELGDSALYFCASSPSRREGTHEQYFGPGTRLTVT.

This clonotype was observed at least ten times. The chain carries TRBV20-1 and TRBJ2-7; 11 positions agree with TRBD2. Trimming took 5 bases from V and 2 from J; bases not matched to a gene: 5. This CDR3 has 14 amino acids. Germline V gene sequence: CDR1 DFQATT, CDR2 SNEGSKA (reference sequence). The CDR3 spells CSAESTSGAYEQYF. The CDR3 coding sequence is TGCAGTGCTGAATCGACTAGCGGGGCCTACGAGCAGTACTTC.

Notes on this clonotype: At one of its ends the junction is not consistent with the germline gene, which may arise from a read error. The chain joins TRBV12-3 or TRBV12-4 to TRBJ2-7; D may be TRBD1 (7 bases). The CDR3 spans 15 residues. Here the CDR3 DNA reads TGTGCCAGCAGCCTCGCCGGAGGGGGCTCCAACGAGCAGTACTTC. It specifies CASSLAGGGSNEQYF.